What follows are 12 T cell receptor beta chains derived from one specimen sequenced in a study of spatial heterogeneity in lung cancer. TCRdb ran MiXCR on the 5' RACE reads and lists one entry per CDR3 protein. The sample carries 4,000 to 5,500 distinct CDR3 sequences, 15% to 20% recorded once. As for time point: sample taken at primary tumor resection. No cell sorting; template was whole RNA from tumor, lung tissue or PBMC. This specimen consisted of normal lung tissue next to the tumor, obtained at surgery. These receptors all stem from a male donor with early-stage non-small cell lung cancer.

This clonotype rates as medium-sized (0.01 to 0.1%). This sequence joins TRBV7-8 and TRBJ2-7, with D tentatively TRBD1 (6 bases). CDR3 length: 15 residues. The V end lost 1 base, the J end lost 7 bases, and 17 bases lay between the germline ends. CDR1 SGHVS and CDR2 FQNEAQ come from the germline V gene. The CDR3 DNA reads TGTGCCAGCAGCTTAGGGGTTGGGGGCCCTGAGGAGCAGTACGTC. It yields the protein CASSLGVGGPEEQYV.

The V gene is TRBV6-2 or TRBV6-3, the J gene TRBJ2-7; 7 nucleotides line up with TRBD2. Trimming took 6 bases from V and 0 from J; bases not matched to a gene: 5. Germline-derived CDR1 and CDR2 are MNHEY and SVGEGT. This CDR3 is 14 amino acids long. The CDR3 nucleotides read TGTGCCAGCAGCTACAGCGGGACCTCCTACGAGCAGTACTTC. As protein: CASSYSGTSYEQYF.

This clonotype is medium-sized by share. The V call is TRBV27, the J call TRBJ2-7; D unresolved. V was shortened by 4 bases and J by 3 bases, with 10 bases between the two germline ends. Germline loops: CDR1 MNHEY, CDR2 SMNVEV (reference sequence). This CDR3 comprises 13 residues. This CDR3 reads CASSSGAHYEQYF. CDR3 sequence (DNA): TGTGCCAGCAGTTCAGGTGCCCACTACGAGCAGTACTTC.

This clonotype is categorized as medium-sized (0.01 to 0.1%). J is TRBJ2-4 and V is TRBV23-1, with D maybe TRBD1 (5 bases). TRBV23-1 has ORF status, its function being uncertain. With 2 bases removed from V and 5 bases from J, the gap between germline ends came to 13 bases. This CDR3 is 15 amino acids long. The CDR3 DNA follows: TGCGCCAGCAGTCAAAGGAAGGGCAGGGAAAACATTCAGTACTTC. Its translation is CASSQRKGRENIQYF.

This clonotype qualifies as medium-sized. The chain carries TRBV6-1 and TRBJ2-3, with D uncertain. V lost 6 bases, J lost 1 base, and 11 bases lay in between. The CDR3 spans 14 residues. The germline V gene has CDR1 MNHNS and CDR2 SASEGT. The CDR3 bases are TGTGCCAGCAGCGGTTACGGCGGCACAGATACGCAGTATTTT. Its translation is CASSGYGGTDTQYF.

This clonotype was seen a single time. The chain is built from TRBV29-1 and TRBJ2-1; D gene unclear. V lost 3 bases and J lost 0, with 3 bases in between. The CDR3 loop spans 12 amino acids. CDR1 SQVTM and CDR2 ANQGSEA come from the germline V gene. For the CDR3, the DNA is TGCAGCGTTGACAGCTCCTACAATGAGCAGTTCTTC. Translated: CSVDSSYNEQFF.

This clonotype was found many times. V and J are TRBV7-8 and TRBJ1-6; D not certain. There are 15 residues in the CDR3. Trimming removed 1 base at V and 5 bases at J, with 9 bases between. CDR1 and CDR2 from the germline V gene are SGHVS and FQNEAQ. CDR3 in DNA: TGTGCCAGCAGCTTAGGAGGTCTCGATAATTCACCCCTCCACTTT. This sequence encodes CASSLGGLDNSPLHF.

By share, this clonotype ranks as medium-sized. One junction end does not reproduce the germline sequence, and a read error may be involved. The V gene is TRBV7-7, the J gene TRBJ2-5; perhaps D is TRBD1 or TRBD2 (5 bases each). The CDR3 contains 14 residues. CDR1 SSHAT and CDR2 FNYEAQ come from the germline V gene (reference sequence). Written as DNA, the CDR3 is TGTGCTAGCAGCCCCCTGGGGGTCGGAGAGACCCAGTACTTC. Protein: CASSPLGVGETQYF. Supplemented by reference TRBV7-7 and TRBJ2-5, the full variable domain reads GAGVSQSPRYKVTKRGQDVTLRCDPISSHATLYWYQQALGQGPEFLTYFNYEAQPDKSGLPSDRFSAERPEGSISTLTIQRTEQRDSAMYRCASSPLGVGETQYFGPGTRLLVL.

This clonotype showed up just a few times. The CDR3 reads CASSSRLHNEQFF. Here the CDR3 DNA reads TGTGCCAGCAGTTCCCGACTGCACAATGAGCAGTTCTTC. V is TRBV12-3 or TRBV12-4 and J is TRBJ2-1; D gene ambiguous. This CDR3 spans 13 amino acids. V was pared by 4 bases and J by 5 bases, with 9 bases between.

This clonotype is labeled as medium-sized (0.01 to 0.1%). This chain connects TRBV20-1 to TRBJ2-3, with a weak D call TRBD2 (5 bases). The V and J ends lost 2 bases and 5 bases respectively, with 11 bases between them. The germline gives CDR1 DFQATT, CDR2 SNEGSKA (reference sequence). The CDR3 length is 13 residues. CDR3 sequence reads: CSARNPGGDTQYF. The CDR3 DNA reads TGCAGTGCTAGAAATCCTGGAGGAGATACGCAGTATTTT.

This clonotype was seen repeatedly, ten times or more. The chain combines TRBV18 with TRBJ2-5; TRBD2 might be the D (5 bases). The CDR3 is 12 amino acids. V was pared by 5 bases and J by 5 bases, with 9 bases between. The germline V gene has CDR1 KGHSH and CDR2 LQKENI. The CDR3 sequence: CASSKERETQYF. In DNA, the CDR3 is TGTGCCAGCTCAAAAGAGCGGGAGACCCAGTACTTC.

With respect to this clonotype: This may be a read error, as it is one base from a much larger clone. CDR3 protein: CASSTLAEAWYNEQFF. As DNA, the CDR3 is TGTGCCAGCAGTACACTAGCGGAAGCTTGGTACAATGAGCAGTTCTTC. This chain joins TRBV28 and TRBJ2-1; TRBD2 matches at 8 bases. Germline values: CDR1 MDHEN, CDR2 SYDVKM. V shed 5 bases and J 4 bases; nucleotides not matched to a gene: 10. There are 16 residues in the CDR3. Based on the CDR3 plus reference TRBV28 and TRBJ2-1, the full variable domain is DVKVTQSSRYLVKRTGEKVFLECVQDMDHENMFWYRQDPGLGLRLIYFSYDVKMKEKGDIPEGYSVSREKKERFSLILESASTNQTSMYLCASSTLAEAWYNEQFFGPGTRLTVL.